This TCR beta chain was retrieved from a study of T cells in Graves' hyperthyroidism and ophthalmopathy (dated by TCRdb to about 2019). The study in broad terms: Peripheral blood was sampled at the time of initial diagnosis, prior to any treatment. In addition, the study compared T-cell repertoires in thyroid tissue and in blood from six Graves' hyperthyroidism patients. Once sampling was done, hyperthyroidism patients were given methimazole at a starting dose of 30 mg daily, whereas ophthalmopathy patients were given high-dose intravenous methylprednisolone. Whether ophthalmopathy could be predicted prospectively was tested in an independent validation cohort made up of about 20 hyperthyroidism patients plus 17 patients who later progressed to ophthalmopathy. The paper describes TCR Vbeta CDR3 sequencing of 120 to 150 peripheral blood samples, made up of under 50 ophthalmopathy patients, roughly 72 hyperthyroidism patients and 17 progressor patients. To identify TCR V-J signatures that set the groups apart, the researchers used a discovery cohort of 90 to 100 patients, made up of fewer than 50 with Graves' ophthalmopathy and 55 to 65 with stable Graves' hyperthyroidism. For training and testing, the roughly 100 patients in the discovery cohort were randomly divided in a 7:3 ratio.

Ophthalmopathy patients had moderately to severely active disease, with a Clinical Activity Score of 3 or more, a NOSPECS grade of 4 or more, and a disease duration of less than 3 months. Exclusion was applied to patients with uncontrolled infections, other autoimmune diseases, pregnancy or lactation. Diagnoses were based on clinical symptoms, serum thyroxine and TRAb, thyroid ultrasound and orbital computed tomography. PBMCs were separated from 10 ml of fresh peripheral blood using Ficoll-Paque density gradient centrifugation. Trizol reagent was used to extract total RNA, and RNA quality was then checked on an Agilent 2100 Bioanalyzer. This clonotype was seen repeatedly, ten times or more. Its antigen is not yet known. Per-nucleotide qualities are absent, and no much larger clonotype sits a single base away. The TCR beta CDR3 regions were amplified from the RNA transcripts. The TCR CDR3 was subjected to a first round of RT-PCR using the HTBI primer set and the Qiagen OneStep RT-PCR kit. A second multiplex PCR round built the libraries, followed by size selection and purification. The libraries were sequenced on an Illumina HiSeq2000 using paired-end 100 bp reads. The paper's data handling went like this. SOAPnuke was used to process the raw data, with reads discarded if the reads contained adapters or uncalled bases, had a mean Phred below 15, or lacked an exact constant-primer or identifier match. High-quality paired reads were merged with COPE v1.2.5, and unique nucleotide sequences were defined as clonotypes. MiTCR v1.1 was used to align clonotypes to the IMGT TRBV, TRBD and TRBJ reference segments. The analysis included only V-J combinations with a frequency above 0.0001, which together covered around 99% of the repertoires. A TCS score was defined as the ratio between F50 (clonal expansion) and ExV (chaos), using BLOSUM62-based TCRdist between CDR3 peptides within each V-J. Welch's t-statistics and random forest reduced roughly 530 V-J features to around 14, which were used in a naive Bayes classifier (R e1071). TCRdb reprocessing: public reads trimmed at Q25 with fastp, clones called with MiXCR, in-frame beta chains kept. Rows are combined by CDR3 protein, so each entry shows the most common genes and DNA. V and J calls and clone size were set by TCRdb, not the authors. The sample includes 490,000 or so distinct CDR3 sequences, with approximately 20% observed a single time. The ten largest clonotypes hold roughly 44% of the sample.

Overall study outcomes, separate from this receptor: Blood samples also contained most of the expanded thyroid clonotypes (frequency above 0.001), which suggests that blood repertoires may reflect thyroid immune responses. Ophthalmopathy was separated from stable hyperthyroidism by a 13 V-J signature model, with over 85% sensitivity and roughly 81% specificity obtained in cross-validation and 80%/75% obtained in testing. In validation, the model predicted progression to ophthalmopathy with about 71% sensitivity and around 72% specificity, a median of 6.5 months before onset. Sample size was not statistically predetermined, and blinding of investigators to group allocation was not performed.

The germline V and J ends show losses of 6 bases and 6 bases respectively, and no gene match explains 5 bases of the junction. There are 13 amino acids in the CDR3, from cysteine to phenylalanine inclusive. Only the CDR3 part of the read is kept: 39 bases, read in frame from the first base. As encoded in the germline V gene (reference sequence), CDR1 is MNHEY while CDR2 is SMNVEV. Sequenced sample: blood. This sequence was found in a man aged 35 to 55 with Graves' ophthalmopathy. Here the chain combines TRBV27 and TRBJ2-1, with 7 central nucleotides matching TRBD1. Read as DNA, the sequence is TGTGCCAGCAGCTTGAACAGGGGCAATGAGCAGTTCTTC. Its coded protein is CASSLNRGNEQFF.